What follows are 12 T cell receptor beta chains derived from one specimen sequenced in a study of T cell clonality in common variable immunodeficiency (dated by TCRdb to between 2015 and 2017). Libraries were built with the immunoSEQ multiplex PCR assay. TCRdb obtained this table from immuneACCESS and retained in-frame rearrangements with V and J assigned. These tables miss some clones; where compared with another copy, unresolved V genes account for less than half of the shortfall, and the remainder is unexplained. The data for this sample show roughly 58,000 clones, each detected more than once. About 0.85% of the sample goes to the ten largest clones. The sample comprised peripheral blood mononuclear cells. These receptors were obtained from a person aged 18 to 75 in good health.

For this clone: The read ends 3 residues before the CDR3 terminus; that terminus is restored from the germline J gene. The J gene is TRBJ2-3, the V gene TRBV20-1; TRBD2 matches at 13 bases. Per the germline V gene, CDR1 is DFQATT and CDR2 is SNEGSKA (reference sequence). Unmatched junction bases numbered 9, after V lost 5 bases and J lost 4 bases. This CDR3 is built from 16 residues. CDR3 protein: CSAPSTSGGVADTQYF. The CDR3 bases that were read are TGCAGTGCTCCATCTACTAGCGGGGGGGTTGCAGATACG.

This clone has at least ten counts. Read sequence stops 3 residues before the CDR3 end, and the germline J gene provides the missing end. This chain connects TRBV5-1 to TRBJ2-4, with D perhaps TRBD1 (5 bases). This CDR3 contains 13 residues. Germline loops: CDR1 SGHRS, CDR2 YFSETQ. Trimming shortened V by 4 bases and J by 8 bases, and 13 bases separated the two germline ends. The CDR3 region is CASSVGVGDIQYF. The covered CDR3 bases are TGCGCCAGCAGCGTAGGAGTAGGGGACATT.

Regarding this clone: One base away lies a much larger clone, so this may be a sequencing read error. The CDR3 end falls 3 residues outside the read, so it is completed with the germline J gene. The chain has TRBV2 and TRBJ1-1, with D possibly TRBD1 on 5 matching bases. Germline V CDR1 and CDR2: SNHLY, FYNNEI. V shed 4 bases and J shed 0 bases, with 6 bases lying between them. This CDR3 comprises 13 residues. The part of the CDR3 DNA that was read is TGTGCCAGCAGTGGACAGCTGAACACTGAA. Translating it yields CASSGQLNTE. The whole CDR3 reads CASSGQLNTEAFF.

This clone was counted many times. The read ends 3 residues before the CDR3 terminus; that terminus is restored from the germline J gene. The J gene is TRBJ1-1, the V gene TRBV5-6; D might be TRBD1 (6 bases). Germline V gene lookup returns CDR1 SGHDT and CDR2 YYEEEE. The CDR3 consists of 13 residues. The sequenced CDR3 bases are TGTGCCAGCAGCTCCAGGTTCGGGACAGAA. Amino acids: CASSSRFGTE. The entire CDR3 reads CASSSRFGTEAFF.

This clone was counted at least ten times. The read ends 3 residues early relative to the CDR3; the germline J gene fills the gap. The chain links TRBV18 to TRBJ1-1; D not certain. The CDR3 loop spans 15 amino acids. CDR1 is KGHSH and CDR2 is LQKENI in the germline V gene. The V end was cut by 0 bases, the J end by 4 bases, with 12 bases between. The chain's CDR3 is CASSPPRAQGTEAFF. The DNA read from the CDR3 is TGTGCCAGCTCACCACCTAGGGCCCAAGGCACTGAA.

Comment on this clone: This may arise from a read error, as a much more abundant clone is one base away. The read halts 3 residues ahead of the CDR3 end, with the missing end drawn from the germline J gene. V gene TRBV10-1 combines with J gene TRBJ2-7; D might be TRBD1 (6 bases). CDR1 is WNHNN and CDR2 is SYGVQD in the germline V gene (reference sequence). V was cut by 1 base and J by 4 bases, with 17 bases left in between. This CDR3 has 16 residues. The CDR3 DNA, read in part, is TGCGCCAGCAGTGAGTGGGAGACAGGCAGGGCTTACGAG. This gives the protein CASSEWETGRAYE. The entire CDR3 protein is CASSEWETGRAYEQYF.

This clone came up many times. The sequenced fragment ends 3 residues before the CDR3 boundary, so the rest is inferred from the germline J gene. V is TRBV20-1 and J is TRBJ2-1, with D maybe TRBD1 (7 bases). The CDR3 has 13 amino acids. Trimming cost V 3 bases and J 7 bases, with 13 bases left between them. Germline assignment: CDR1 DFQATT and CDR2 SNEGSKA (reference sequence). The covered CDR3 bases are TGCAGTGCTAGGGGGGACAGCGGGAATGAG. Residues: CSARGDSGNE. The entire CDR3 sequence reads CSARGDSGNEQFF.

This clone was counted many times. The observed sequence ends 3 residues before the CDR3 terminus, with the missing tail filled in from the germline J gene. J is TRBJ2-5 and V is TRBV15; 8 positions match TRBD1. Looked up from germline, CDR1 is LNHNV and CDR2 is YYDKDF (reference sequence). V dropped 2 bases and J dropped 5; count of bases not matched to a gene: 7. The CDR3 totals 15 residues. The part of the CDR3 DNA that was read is TGTGCCACCAGCAGATCCGCGGGACAGGTCGAGACC. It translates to CATSRSAGQVET. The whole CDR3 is CATSRSAGQVETQYF.

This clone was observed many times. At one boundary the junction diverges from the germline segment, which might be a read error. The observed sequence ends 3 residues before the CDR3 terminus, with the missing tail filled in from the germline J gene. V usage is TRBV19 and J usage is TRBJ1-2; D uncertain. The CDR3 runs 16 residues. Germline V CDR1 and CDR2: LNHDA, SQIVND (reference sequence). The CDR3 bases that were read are TGTGCTAGTAGTATAGTTAATACGGCGGTAAACTATGGC. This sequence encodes CASSIVNTAVNYG. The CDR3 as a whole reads CASSIVNTAVNYGYTF.

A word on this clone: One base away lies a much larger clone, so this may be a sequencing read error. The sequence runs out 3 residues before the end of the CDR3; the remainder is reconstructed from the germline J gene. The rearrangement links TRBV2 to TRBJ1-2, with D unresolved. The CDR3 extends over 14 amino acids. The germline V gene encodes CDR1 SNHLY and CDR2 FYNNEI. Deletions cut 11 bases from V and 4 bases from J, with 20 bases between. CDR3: CARTRGQQTYGYTF. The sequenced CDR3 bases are TGTGCCCGCACCAGAGGGCAACAGACCTATGGC.

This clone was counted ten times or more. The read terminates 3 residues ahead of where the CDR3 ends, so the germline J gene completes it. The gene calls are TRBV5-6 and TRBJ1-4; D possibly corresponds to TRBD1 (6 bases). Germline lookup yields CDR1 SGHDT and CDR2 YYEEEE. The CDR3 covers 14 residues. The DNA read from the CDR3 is TGTGCCAGCAGCTTTAACACAGGGAATTCACCA. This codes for CASSFNTGNSP. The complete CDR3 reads CASSFNTGNSPLFF.

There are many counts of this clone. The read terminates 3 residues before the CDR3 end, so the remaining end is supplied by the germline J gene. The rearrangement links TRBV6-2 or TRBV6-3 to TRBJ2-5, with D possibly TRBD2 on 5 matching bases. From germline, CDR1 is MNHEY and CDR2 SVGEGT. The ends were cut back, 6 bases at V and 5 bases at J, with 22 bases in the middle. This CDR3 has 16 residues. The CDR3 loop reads CASSFLTTGSGETQYF. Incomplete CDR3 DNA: TGTGCCAGCAGCTTCCTTACGACGGGATCGGGGGAGACC.